The 25 T cell receptor beta chains listed next were all sequenced from one sample in a study of Ad26.COV2.S vaccination and SARS-CoV-2 variants. The treatment denotes: about 20 received Ad26.COV2.S at low or high dose, single or two shots; roughly 5 received placebo; per-sample allocation not given. It was on day 63 after the first vaccine or placebo injection that samples were taken. Data came from immunoSEQ multiplex PCR; TCRdb stores just in-frame clones and leaves some out. The repertoire consists of under 400,000 clones, with roughly 84% occurring once and the leading ten covering roughly 3.1%. This specimen was peripheral blood, taken in a trial of Ad26.COV2.S vaccine versus placebo. The receptor set was obtained from a person between 18 and 65 years old who received the Ad26.COV2.S COVID-19 vaccine or a placebo.

The chain is built from TRBV11-2 and TRBJ1-1, with TRBD1 matching over 7 bases. After removal of 5 bases from V and 1 base from J, the junction contained 10 bases not matched to a gene. Germline CDR1 is SGHAT and CDR2 is FQNNGV. The CDR3 is 16 residues long. This CDR3 is CASSDGTVEWNTEAFF. The CDR3 DNA is TGTGCCAGCAGCGACGGGACAGTAGAATGGAACACTGAAGCTTTCTTT.

This clone showed up just once. The rearrangement uses TRBV7-9 and TRBJ1-3; D remains unclear. Germline V lookup: CDR1 SEHNR, CDR2 FQNEAQ (reference sequence). V was clipped by 0 bases and J by 8 bases, with 11 bases between them. This CDR3 comprises 14 residues. The CDR3 reads CASSLAPVEDTIYF. The CDR3 nucleotides are TGTGCCAGCAGCTTAGCTCCGGTAGAGGACACCATATATTTT. The full variable domain, rest sourced from reference TRBV7-9 and TRBJ1-3, is DTGVSQNPRHKITKRGQNVTFRCDPISEHNRLYWYRQTLGQGPEFLTYFQNEAQLEKSRLLSDRFSAERPKGSFSTLEIQRTEQGDSAMYLCASSLAPVEDTIYFGEGSWLTVV.

V gene TRBV9 combines with J gene TRBJ1-1, with D unresolved. The V gene's germline CDR1 is SGDLS and CDR2 YYNGEE. This CDR3 region has 12 residues. V was clipped by 3 bases and J by 5 bases, with 8 bases between them. The CDR3 DNA sequence: TGTGCCAGCAGCGCAACCGGTACTGAAGCTTTCTTT. It codes for CASSATGTEAFF.

J is TRBJ2-2 and V is TRBV16, with D possibly TRBD1 on 6 matching bases. The V end was cut by 4 bases, the J end by 1 base, with 10 bases between. CDR1 is KGHSY, CDR2 FQNENV, per germline. The CDR3 loop spans 15 amino acids. CDR3 nucleotides: TGTGCCAGCAGCCCCGACAGGTTGAACACCGGGGAGCTGTTTTTT. Encoded protein: CASSPDRLNTGELFF.

This chain connects TRBV14 to TRBJ1-2; D uncertain. The V gene lost 4 bases and the J gene lost 1 base, with 16 bases spanning the gap. Germline V gives CDR1 SGHDN, CDR2 FVKESK. This CDR3 is 16 amino acids long. In DNA form, the CDR3 reads TGTGCCAGCAGCCCCCTCTCGGGCGGCTTTAACTATGGCTACACCTTC. Translation: CASSPLSGGFNYGYTF.

This chain joins TRBV4-1 and TRBJ2-1; D is perhaps TRBD1 (6 bases). The CDR3 is 16 residues long. The germline V gene encodes CDR1 MGHRA and CDR2 YSYEKL. V shed 4 bases and J shed 4 bases, with 17 bases lying between them. CDR3 bases: TGCGCCAGCAGCCCCGCATTCGGGACACCGTACAATGAGCAGTTCTTC. Residues: CASSPAFGTPYNEQFF.

The J gene is TRBJ2-7, the V gene TRBV3-1 (or the pseudogene TRBV3-2); TRBD2 might be the D (7 bases). V gave up 1 base and J gave up 2 bases, with 12 bases separating them. Germline V gene data show CDR1 as LGHDT and CDR2 as YNNKEL (reference sequence). The CDR3 has 15 residues. The CDR3 spells CASSQGRGGAYEQYF. In DNA, the CDR3 is TGTGCCAGCAGCCAAGGGCGAGGGGGGGCCTACGAGCAGTACTTC.

The rearrangement links TRBV18 to TRBJ1-1; D gene unclear. Trimming stripped 1 base from V and 1 base from J, with 4 bases between. Germline CDR1 reads KGHSH; CDR2 reads LQKENI. The CDR3 contains 13 residues. The CDR3 bases are TGTGCCAGCTCACCACAGAAGAACACTGAAGCTTTCTTT. This encodes CASSPQKNTEAFF.

This clone is a singleton in its sample. The V and J genes are TRBV27 and TRBJ1-5; TRBD1 matches at 7 bases. The germline gives CDR1 MNHEY, CDR2 SMNVEV (reference sequence). The CDR3 runs 13 residues. J was trimmed by 2 bases and V by 10 bases; bases with no gene match: 5. For the CDR3, the DNA is TGTGCCACAGGAGACAGGGGCAATCAGCCCCAGCATTTT. Its protein product is CATGDRGNQPQHF.

V gene TRBV5-5 combines with J gene TRBJ1-5; 8 bases fit TRBD1. Per germline, CDR1 SGHKS and CDR2 YYEKEE (reference sequence). Unmatched junction bases numbered 3, after V lost 3 bases and J lost 4 bases. CDR3 length: 14 residues. The CDR3 DNA reads TGTGCCAGCAGCTGGGGACAGGATAATCAGCCCCAGCATTTT. Translating gives CASSWGQDNQPQHF.

The chain uses TRBV11-1 and TRBJ2-7; a weak D match, TRBD1 (5 bases). V lost 0 bases, J lost 0 bases, and 9 bases lay in between. This CDR3 contains 15 residues. Germline loops: CDR1 SGHAT, CDR2 FQDESV (reference sequence). The CDR3 DNA reads TGTGCCAGCAGCTTAGCCAGGGCCAGCTCCTACGAGCAGTACTTC. Residues: CASSLARASSYEQYF.

The V call is TRBV15, the J call TRBJ2-1; TRBD1 or TRBD2 may be the D gene (5 bases each). The CDR3 runs 16 residues. The V end was cut by 3 bases, the J end by 8 bases, with 20 bases between. The germline CDR1 and CDR2 sequences are LNHNV and YYDKDF (reference sequence). The CDR3 region has the DNA TGTGCCACCAGCAGCGGGACCCCAAGGCCCCGATATGAGCAGTTCTTC. It translates to CATSSGTPRPRYEQFF.

This sequence joins TRBV4-1 and TRBJ1-3, with D perhaps matching TRBD1 (6 bases). The CDR3 consists of 15 residues. Trimming left V 0 bases short and J 4 bases short, with 10 bases between. Looked up from germline, CDR1 is MGHRA and CDR2 is YSYEKL. For the CDR3, the DNA is TGCGCCAGCAGCCAAGATTCAGGGGACGGAAACACCATATATTTT. Encoded protein: CASSQDSGDGNTIYF.

The chain couples TRBV29-1 to TRBJ2-2, with 8 positions matching TRBD1. CDR1 is SQVTM and CDR2 is ANQGSEA in the germline V gene. This CDR3 region has 14 residues. V lost 4 bases to trimming and J lost 4 bases; unmatched junction nucleotides: 5. The chain's CDR3 is CSVADRDITGELFF. The CDR3 bases are TGCAGCGTTGCGGACAGGGATATCACCGGGGAGCTGTTTTTT.

The chain joins TRBV5-6 to TRBJ1-6; TRBD1 aligns across 7 bases. With 2 bases clipped from V and 6 bases from J, the junction kept 2 bases outside the gene matches. The germline V gene has CDR1 SGHDT and CDR2 YYEEEE. The CDR3 runs 14 residues. CDR3 bases: TGTGCCAGCAGCTTCGACAGGGCTAATTCACCCCTCCACTTT. It specifies CASSFDRANSPLHF.

In its sample, this clone was seen once. The rearrangement joins TRBV10-3 to TRBJ1-1; 8 bases line up with TRBD1. The CDR3 runs 13 residues. V was pared by 3 bases and J by 5 bases, with 2 bases of the junction left unmatched. Germline CDR1 is ENHRY and CDR2 is SYGVKD. The CDR3: CAISERQGTEAFF. CDR3 sequence (DNA): TGTGCCATCAGTGAAAGACAGGGGACTGAAGCTTTCTTT.

This clone has a single count. J is TRBJ2-5 and V is TRBV30, with D possibly being TRBD2 (6 bases). The CDR3 has 13 residues. V lost 0 bases, J lost 3 bases, and 8 bases lay in between. The V gene's germline CDR1 is GTSNPN and CDR2 SVGIG (reference sequence). Here the CDR3 reads CAWSVLAEETQYF. CDR3 bases: TGTGCCTGGAGTGTACTAGCAGAAGAGACCCAGTACTTC.

The chain has TRBV6-2 or TRBV6-3 and TRBJ2-1; D might be TRBD1 (6 bases). V lost 2 bases and J 8 bases, leaving 19 bases between the germline ends. This CDR3 has 16 amino acids. CDR1 and CDR2 (germline): MNHEY, SVGEGT. DNA of the CDR3: TGTGCCAGCAGTTACGGTTCAGCCCCAGGGGATTATGAGCAGTTCTTC. It specifies CASSYGSAPGDYEQFF.

This clone came up many times. The J gene is TRBJ1-1, the V gene TRBV30; perhaps TRBD1 as D (6 bases). V dropped 4 bases and J dropped 6 bases, with 12 bases sitting between them. Per the germline V gene, CDR1 is GTSNPN and CDR2 is SVGIG (reference sequence). This CDR3 is 12 amino acids long. This CDR3 is CAWTTGPSEAFF. CDR3 sequence (DNA): TGTGCCTGGACCACAGGGCCGTCTGAAGCTTTCTTT.

The V gene is TRBV5-6, the J gene TRBJ1-3; 7 bases line up with TRBD1. CDR3 length equals 16 residues. Germline-derived CDR1 and CDR2 are SGHDT and YYEEEE. The V and J ends lost 2 bases and 0 bases, in that order; junction bases with no gene match: 5. CDR3 in DNA: TGTGCCAGCAGCTTCTGGGGACAGACCTCTGGAAACACCATATATTTT. Residues: CASSFWGQTSGNTIYF.

This chain links TRBV10-3 with TRBJ1-1; D unclear. Between the trimmed V and J ends, which lost 3 bases and 1 base, there was a span of 6 bases. Germline lookup yields CDR1 ENHRY and CDR2 SYGVKD. The CDR3 has 13 amino acids. The CDR3 DNA is TGTGCCATCAGTGAAAGACCGAACACTGAAGCTTTCTTT. Translation: CAISERPNTEAFF.

CDR3 nucleotides: TGTGCCAGCAGCGGGGGACAGGGCTTCGGTCAGCCCCAGCATTTT. This sequence encodes CASSGGQGFGQPQHF. J is TRBJ1-5 and V is TRBV5-6; TRBD1 agrees at 9 bases. Germline trimming cut 4 bases from V and 6 bases from J; bases unmatched to any gene: 8. Germline values: CDR1 SGHDT, CDR2 YYEEEE. The CDR3 is 15 amino acids.

The J gene is TRBJ1-1, the V gene TRBV7-8; D is unresolved. This CDR3 has 11 amino acids. V gave up 1 base and J gave up 13 bases, with 10 bases separating them. Per the germline V gene, CDR1 is SGHVS and CDR2 is FQNEAQ. Here the CDR3 reads CASSLVSESFF. CDR3 DNA: TGTGCCAGCAGCTTAGTGTCGGAAAGTTTCTTT.

The rearrangement joins TRBV3-1 (or the pseudogene TRBV3-2) to TRBJ2-7; D is perhaps TRBD1 (5 bases). V was cut by 10 bases and J by 3 bases, with 28 bases left in between. This CDR3 contains 17 residues. Germline V gives CDR1 LGHDT, CDR2 YNNKEL (reference sequence). The DNA for the CDR3 is TGTGCCACATGGGGCAGTTTGGAGAAAAGGTCTCTCTACGAGCAGTACTTC. Protein product: CATWGSLEKRSLYEQYF.

The CDR3 nucleotides are TGTGCCAGTACCCCTGGTCCCCGGCGTGGCTACACCTTC. Protein sequence: CASTPGPRRGYTF. The rearrangement joins TRBV19 to TRBJ1-2; D is undetermined. This CDR3 is built from 13 residues. Germline V gene sequence: CDR1 LNHDA, CDR2 SQIVND (reference sequence). V was cut by 7 bases and J by 7 bases, with 16 bases left in between.